This section outlines one TCR beta chain sequence together with its context. This sample is part of a study of T cell changes during pregnancy in multiple sclerosis. V lost 2 bases to trimming and J lost 7 bases; unmatched junction nucleotides: 6. CDR3 size: 16 residues. CDR1 and CDR2 from the germline V gene are SGHDT and YYEEEE. Profiling relied on immunoSEQ multiplex PCR, and the TCRdb table lists in-frame clones only, not all of them. Of approximately 31,000 clones listed, 75% to 90% are singletons. This sequence originates from a female donor with multiple sclerosis, enrolled in a pregnancy study. The sequences come from CD8+ T cells from peripheral blood mononuclear cells, collected in the second trimester of pregnancy. This chain joins TRBV5-6 and TRBJ2-1, with 13 bases lining up with TRBD2. The CDR3: CASSFLTSGRSNEQFF. CDR3 sequence (DNA): TGTGCCAGCAGCTTCCTGACTAGCGGGAGGTCGAATGAGCAGTTCTTC.